Below, 18 T cell receptor beta chains from the same sample are listed, as sequenced in a study of cytomegalovirus exposure and HLA in healthy donors. The primer mix had 60 Vbeta and 13 Jbeta primers. Assay: immunoSEQ multiplex PCR; the TCRdb copy retains only in-frame clones and omits some. Here the sample spans 110,000 or so clones, 65% to 85% being singletons. Sample: PBMCs. These receptors all come from a woman aged 25 to 39 in good health and CMV-seropositive.

This clone has a handful of counts. CDR3 amino acids: CAWSEGSSGANVLTF. CDR3 in DNA: TGTGCCTGGAGTGAAGGGAGCTCTGGGGCCAACGTCCTGACTTTC. The chain is built from TRBV30 and TRBJ2-6; D perhaps matches TRBD2 (5 bases). The germline CDR1 and CDR2 sequences are GTSNPN and SVGIG (reference sequence). This CDR3 region has 15 residues. Trimming cost V 1 base and J 0 bases, with 7 bases left between them.

This chain joins TRBV5-1 and TRBJ2-7, with TRBD2 matching 12 bases. This CDR3 is built from 16 residues. Looked up from germline, CDR1 is SGHRS and CDR2 is YFSETQ. Trimming removed 3 bases from V and 5 bases from J; junction bases left unmatched: 9. In nucleotides, the CDR3 is TGCGCCAGCAGCTCAACTAGCGGGAGGAGTACAAACGAGCAGTACTTC. Amino acid sequence: CASSSTSGRSTNEQYF.

The chain carries TRBV30 and TRBJ1-3, with D maybe TRBD1 (6 bases). Germline CDR1 GTSNPN, CDR2 SVGIG (reference sequence). The V end was cut by 1 base, the J end by 0 bases, with 19 bases between. CDR3 size: 18 residues. In nucleotides, the CDR3 is TGTGCCTGGAGTGAAGAAGAACAGGGATTATTCTCTGGAAACACCATATATTTT. It encodes CAWSEEEQGLFSGNTIYF.

The chain links TRBV27 to TRBJ1-5; D is ambiguous. Per the germline V gene, CDR1 is MNHEY and CDR2 is SMNVEV (reference sequence). The CDR3 is made up of 13 amino acids. V shed 6 bases and J shed 4 bases, with 10 bases lying between them. For the CDR3, the DNA is TGTGCCAGCAGGTTGTCGTTGAATCAGCCCCAGCATTTT. Translated, it gives CASRLSLNQPQHF.

The J gene is TRBJ1-2, the V gene TRBV19; 7 bases agree with TRBD1. The germline V gene has CDR1 LNHDA and CDR2 SQIVND (reference sequence). The ends lost 4 bases at V and 7 bases at J; junction bases unmatched: 18. CDR3 size: 17 residues. In nucleotides, the CDR3 is TGTGCCAGTAGTAACGTAAGGGGGCGCGTGGTTGATCCTGGCTACACCTTC. Residues: CASSNVRGRVVDPGYTF. Complete variable domain (other parts from reference TRBV19 and TRBJ1-2): DGGITQSPKYLFRKEGQNVTLSCEQNLNHDAMYWYRQDPGQGLRLIYYSQIVNDFQKGDIAEGYSVSREKKESFPLTVTSAQKNPTAFYLCASSNVRGRVVDPGYTFGSGTRLTVV.

The V call is TRBV10-3, the J call TRBJ2-6; TRBD1 might be the D (6 bases). This CDR3 contains 15 residues. From germline, CDR1 is ENHRY and CDR2 SYGVKD. V was trimmed by 4 bases and J by 2 bases, leaving 9 bases between them. The DNA of the CDR3 is TGTGCCATCAGTGCACAGGGAGCTGGGGCCAACGTCCTGACTTTC. Amino acids: CAISAQGAGANVLTF.

This rearrangement joins TRBV30 to TRBJ2-1, with 11 bases that match TRBD2. J lost 8 bases, V lost 2 bases, and 8 bases had no gene match. The CDR3 has 15 residues. Germline V gene sequence: CDR1 GTSNPN, CDR2 SVGIG (reference sequence). The DNA for the CDR3 is TGTGCCTGGAGTCTGGGACTAGCGGAAATAGATGAGCAGTTCTTC. This codes for CAWSLGLAEIDEQFF. Variable domain in full (rest from reference TRBV30 and TRBJ2-1): SQTIHQWPATLVQPVGSPLSLECTVEGTSNPNLYWYRQAAGRGLQLLFYSVGIGQISSEVPQNLSASRPQDRQFILSSKKLLLSDSGFYLCAWSLGLAEIDEQFFGPGTRLTVL.

The chain joins TRBV7-9 to TRBJ1-5; 7 nucleotides align to TRBD1. Germline trimming cut 5 bases from V and 6 bases from J; bases unmatched to any gene: 10. Germline lookup yields CDR1 SEHNR and CDR2 FQNEAQ (reference sequence). CDR3 length: 15 amino acids. CDR3 bases: TGTGCCAGCAGCGAAGAGACAGGGTCGGGTCAGCCCCAGCATTTT. Its translation is CASSEETGSGQPQHF.

Only a few counts were recorded for this clone. The rearrangement links TRBV5-1 to TRBJ1-1; D uncertain. V dropped 3 bases and J dropped 3 bases, with 9 bases sitting between them. The CDR3 consists of 13 residues. Germline-derived CDR1 and CDR2 are SGHRS and YFSETQ. CDR3 sequence (DNA): TGCGCCAGCAGCTCGGTAGCGGACACTGAAGCTTTCTTT. Amino acid sequence: CASSSVADTEAFF.

This clone has only a few counts. The CDR3 sequence: CASRRGDENTEAFF. CDR3 coding DNA: TGTGCCAGCAGACGGGGGGACGAGAACACTGAAGCTTTCTTT. The V and J genes are TRBV6-6 and TRBJ1-1, with a possible D match to TRBD1 (5 bases). Germline CDR1 reads MNHNY; CDR2 reads SVGAGI (reference sequence). CDR3 length: 14 amino acids. V was pared by 6 bases and J by 1 base, with 12 bases between.

This sequence joins TRBV7-9 and TRBJ1-2; TRBD1 matches 8 bases. The CDR3 consists of 16 residues. Looked up from germline, CDR1 is SEHNR and CDR2 is FQNEAQ (reference sequence). V was pared by 4 bases and J by 3 bases, with 10 bases of the junction left unmatched. The CDR3 sequence is CASSSLPGQEHYGYTF. CDR3 nucleotides: TGTGCCAGCAGCTCACTACCGGGACAGGAACACTATGGCTACACCTTC.

The rearrangement joins TRBV7-3 to TRBJ1-2; 7 nucleotides match TRBD1. Germline V lookup: CDR1 SGHTA, CDR2 FQGTGA. The CDR3 totals 15 residues. V lost 5 bases, J lost 2 bases, and 8 bases stayed unmatched. The chain's CDR3 is CASSTQPGQNYGYTF. The DNA for the CDR3 is TGTGCCAGCAGCACCCAACCGGGACAGAACTATGGCTACACCTTC.

V usage is TRBV4-2 and J usage is TRBJ2-3, with 12 bases lining up with TRBD2. Germline values: CDR1 LGHNA, CDR2 YNFKEQ. The V and J ends lost 1 base and 6 bases, in that order; junction bases with no gene match: 5. This CDR3 has 16 amino acids. As DNA, the CDR3 is TGTGCCAGCAGCCAAGTCCTAGCGGGGGGGCAGGATACGCAGTATTTT. This gives the protein CASSQVLAGGQDTQYF.

This clone was counted only a few times. This chain links TRBV5-6 with TRBJ2-4, with D unresolved. Germline V gene lookup returns CDR1 SGHDT and CDR2 YYEEEE. The length of the CDR3 is 11 residues. The V end lost 4 bases, the J end lost 11 bases, and 10 bases lay between the germline ends. In DNA form, the CDR3 reads TGTGCCAGCAGCCTAGAAAGAGTTCAGTACTTC. Encoded protein: CASSLERVQYF.

This chain connects TRBV2 to TRBJ2-5, with D possibly TRBD1 on 5 matching bases. The end of the DNA aligns better with TRBJ2-7, so the J call may be wrong. Germline values: CDR1 SNHLY, CDR2 FYNNEI. The CDR3 sequence is 12 residues long. CDR3: CASRTVTYEQYF. The CDR3 nucleotides are TGTGCCAGCAGGACAGTTACCTACGAGCAGTACTTC.

For this clone: Other DNA sequences within the sample encode an identical CDR3. The rearrangement joins TRBV11-3 to TRBJ1-2; D possibly corresponds to TRBD1 (5 bases). V was shortened by 5 bases and J by 2 bases, with 9 bases between the two germline ends. The CDR3 runs 13 residues. Germline assignment: CDR1 SGHNT and CDR2 YENEEA. In DNA form, the CDR3 reads TGTGCCAGCAGCCCACCAGGGAACTATGGCTACACCTTC. Protein sequence: CASSPPGNYGYTF.

The rearrangement uses TRBV9 and TRBJ1-2; D might be TRBD1 (6 bases). The CDR3 covers 14 residues. Trimming left V 4 bases short and J 5 bases short, with 15 bases between. Germline CDR1 reads SGDLS; CDR2 reads YYNGEE. The CDR3 region is CASSPHRARYGYTF. Written as DNA, the CDR3 is TGTGCCAGCAGCCCCCACAGGGCGCGGTATGGCTACACCTTC.

The chain has TRBV7-9 and TRBJ2-7; 8 bases align to TRBD1. CDR3 length equals 16 residues. V lost 5 bases, J lost 6 bases, and 15 bases stayed unmatched. Germline V lookup: CDR1 SEHNR, CDR2 FQNEAQ (reference sequence). The CDR3 spells CASSPSYGDRSFEQYF. The CDR3 DNA is TGTGCCAGCAGCCCTAGCTACGGGGACAGGTCATTCGAGCAGTACTTC.